A selection of T cell receptor beta chains follows, all from one sample in a study of technical replicates of blood from a few donors. The data were produced by immunoSEQ multiplex PCR, yet TCRdb's version contains in-frame clones alone and is incomplete. The table has some 57,000 clones, 85% to 90% seen once. The sequencing sample was made of PBMCs. These receptors came from a human donor in good health. Some clones in this sample may be carry-over from other donors' samples. Each CDR3 is given with its conserved first and last residue. A D gene is named only where the DNA matches it firmly. Not all rows give a size; the values are once, few, many and, for expanded clones, a class.

D: TRBD1; J: TRBJ1-2; V: TRBV18; size: NA; DNA: TGTGCCAGCTCACCACAAGACAGGGCTGGCTACACCTTC; CDR3: CASSPQDRAGYTF
D: TRBD2; J: TRBJ2-2; V: TRBV11-2; size: NA; DNA: TGTGCCAGCAGCTTTTCCGGGACTAGTTACACCGGGGAGCTGTTTTTT; CDR3: CASSFSGTSYTGELFF
D: NA; J: TRBJ2-7; V: TRBV5-1; size: NA; DNA: TGCGCCAGCAGCACCCGGCCCGGGGTCTACGAGCAGTACTTC; CDR3: CASSTRPGVYEQYF
D: NA; J: TRBJ1-1; V: TRBV28; size: once; DNA: TGTGCCAGCAGTCCCCGGGGGGCCCGGCCCTTTACTGAAGCTTTCTTT; CDR3: CASSPRGARPFTEAFF
D: TRBD2; J: TRBJ2-5; V: TRBV18; size: NA; DNA: TGTGCCAGCTCAGCGGGAGGGCCCCCAGAGACCCAGTACTTC; CDR3: CASSAGGPPETQYF
D: TRBD1; J: TRBJ1-1; V: TRBV30; size: NA; DNA: TGTGCCTGGAATCCGGGACAGGGAAACACTGAAGCTTTCTTT; CDR3: CAWNPGQGNTEAFF
D: TRBD1; J: TRBJ2-2; V: TRBV7-2; size: once; DNA: TGTGCCAGCAGCTTAGTCCCCGGACAGGGATACACCGGGGAGCTGTTTTTT; CDR3: CASSLVPGQGYTGELFF
D: TRBD2; J: TRBJ2-7; V: TRBV7-2; size: NA; DNA: TGTGCCAGCAGCAACCAACTAGCGGGGGGTGAGCAGTACTTC; CDR3: CASSNQLAGGEQYF
D: NA; J: TRBJ2-7; V: TRBV10-3; size: NA; DNA: TGTGCCATCAGTGAGGTCCCCCTCTACGAGCAGTACTTC; CDR3: CAISEVPLYEQYF
D: TRBD1; J: TRBJ1-1; V: TRBV18; size: few; DNA: TGTGCCAGCTCGCAAACAGGGGAAGGGAACACTGAAGCTTTCTTT; CDR3: CASSQTGEGNTEAFF
D: TRBD1; J: TRBJ1-1; V: TRBV7-3; size: NA; DNA: TGTGCCAGCAGCTTGTCCGGACAGGGTATTTTCGACACTGAAGCTTTCTTT; CDR3: CASSLSGQGIFDTEAFF
D: TRBD1; J: TRBJ1-2; V: TRBV5-4; size: NA; DNA: TGTGCCAGCAGCACTCCGGGACAGGGCTATGGCTACACCTTC; CDR3: CASSTPGQGYGYTF
D: NA; J: TRBJ1-1; V: TRBV7-3; size: few; DNA: TGTGCCAGCAGCTTTGTCGGTAGCACTGAAGCTTTCTTT; CDR3: CASSFVGSTEAFF
D: NA; J: TRBJ1-2; V: TRBV5-4; size: NA; DNA: TGTGCCAGCAGCCCGGCGGGTGGGAACTATGGCTACACCTTC; CDR3: CASSPAGGNYGYTF
D: NA; J: TRBJ1-3; V: TRBV5-4; size: NA; DNA: TGTGCCAGCAGCTCCGAGGTCTCTGGAAACACCATATATTTT; CDR3: CASSSEVSGNTIYF
D: TRBD1; J: TRBJ2-2; V: TRBV2; size: NA; DNA: TGTGCCAGCAGGTCGACAGGGGGCGCCGGCACCGGGGAGCTGTTTTTT; CDR3: CASRSTGGAGTGELFF
D: NA; J: TRBJ1-6; V: TRBV7-2; size: NA; DNA: TGTGCCAGCAGCCAACAGGGTCCCGGTAATTCACCCCTCCACTTT; CDR3: CASSQQGPGNSPLHF
D: NA; J: TRBJ1-2; V: TRBV19; size: NA; DNA: TGTGCCAGTAGCCCGGGCCGACAGGTCCCGGTTTATGGCTACACCTTC; CDR3: CASSPGRQVPVYGYTF
D: TRBD1; J: TRBJ2-7; V: TRBV4-3; size: NA; DNA: TGCGCCAGCAGCCAAGTAGGGGGCGACGAGCAGTACTTC; CDR3: CASSQVGGDEQYF
D: NA; J: TRBJ1-2; V: TRBV11-2; size: NA; DNA: TGTGCCAGCAGCCCCGGCCCAGGGAATGGGGGCTACACCTTC; CDR3: CASSPGPGNGGYTF
D: NA; J: TRBJ1-2; V: TRBV30; size: once; DNA: TGTGCCTGGAGCGTAGAGCGGAGTGGGTATGGCTACACCTTC; CDR3: CAWSVERSGYGYTF
D: TRBD1; J: TRBJ2-5; V: TRBV5-1; size: NA; DNA: TGCGCCAGCAGTTACCCGGGACAGGGTCAAGAGACCCAGTACTTC; CDR3: CASSYPGQGQETQYF
D: TRBD1; J: TRBJ2-1; V: TRBV11-2; size: NA; DNA: TGTGCCAGCAGCACCTACAGGGGCTCCTACAATGAGCAGTTCTTC; CDR3: CASSTYRGSYNEQFF
D: TRBD1; J: TRBJ1-2; V: TRBV19; size: NA; DNA: TGTGCCAGTAATGAGTTCGGACAGGGGGATGGCTACACCTTC; CDR3: CASNEFGQGDGYTF
D: TRBD1; J: TRBJ2-5; V: TRBV5-1; size: NA; DNA: TGCGCCAGCAGCGCTATACAGGGGGCCCAAGAGACCCAGTACTTC; CDR3: CASSAIQGAQETQYF
D: NA; J: TRBJ1-1; V: TRBV9; size: NA; DNA: TGTGCCAGCAGCGAAGCAGGGGCCACTGAAGCTTTCTTT; CDR3: CASSEAGATEAFF
D: TRBD1; J: TRBJ1-2; V: TRBV30; size: once; DNA: TGTGCCTGTACAAGCTGGGGGACAGGCGGCTACACCTTC; CDR3: CACTSWGTGGYTF
D: TRBD2; J: TRBJ2-2; V: TRBV18; size: NA; DNA: TGTGCCAGCTCAACTAGCGGGGGAGTCGGGGAGCTGTTTTTT; CDR3: CASSTSGGVGELFF
D: TRBD1; J: TRBJ1-2; V: TRBV27; size: NA; DNA: TGTGCCAGTCGGGACAGGGACGTTCGAGGCTACACCTTC; CDR3: CASRDRDVRGYTF
D: TRBD2; J: TRBJ2-1; V: TRBV9; size: NA; DNA: TGTGCCAGCAGCGCTTTTGGCAGGACTAGGGGCGGGGGGGAGCAGTTCTTC; CDR3: CASSAFGRTRGGGEQFF
D: TRBD1; J: TRBJ2-1; V: TRBV19; size: NA; DNA: TGTGCCAGTAGTCAAGGGGGCGATGAGCAGTTCTTC; CDR3: CASSQGGDEQFF
D: TRBD2; J: TRBJ2-1; V: TRBV2; size: NA; DNA: TGTGCCAGCACCCTGGTTAGCGGGGGGCCCACTTCCTACAATGAGCAGTTCTTC; CDR3: CASTLVSGGPTSYNEQFF
D: TRBD2; J: TRBJ2-1; V: TRBV7-9; size: NA; DNA: TGTGCCAGCAGCTTAGCGGCTAGCGGGACCCGGAATGAGCAGTTCTTC; CDR3: CASSLAASGTRNEQFF
D: NA; J: TRBJ1-5; V: TRBV6-1; size: NA; DNA: TGTGCCAGCAGGACTTCAGGGGATCAGCCCCAGCATTTT; CDR3: CASRTSGDQPQHF
D: NA; J: TRBJ1-4; V: TRBV6-6; size: NA; DNA: TGTGCCAGCAGTTTCCAGAAACGGTTTTTT; CDR3: CASSFQKRFF
D: NA; J: TRBJ1-2; V: TRBV10-3; size: NA; DNA: TGTGCCATCAGTGCCACTCGGACAGTCGGGCATGGCTACACCTTC; CDR3: CAISATRTVGHGYTF
D: TRBD1; J: TRBJ1-5; V: TRBV4-3; size: NA; DNA: TGCGCCAGCAGCCAAGATTCAGGGGGCGGTCAGCCCCAGCATTTT; CDR3: CASSQDSGGGQPQHF
D: NA; J: TRBJ1-1; V: TRBV30; size: NA; DNA: TGTGCCTGGTCCGGACACCTAAACACTGAAGCTTTCTTT; CDR3: CAWSGHLNTEAFF
D: TRBD2; J: TRBJ2-7; V: TRBV5-1; size: NA; DNA: TGCGCCAGCAGCGGTGAGGTAGCGGGGTACGAGCAGTACTTC; CDR3: CASSGEVAGYEQYF
D: TRBD2; J: TRBJ2-1; V: TRBV4-2; size: NA; DNA: TGTGCCAGCAGCCCGGGACTAGCGGGAGTAAATGAGCAGTTCTTC; CDR3: CASSPGLAGVNEQFF
D: NA; J: TRBJ2-2; V: TRBV5-1; size: NA; DNA: TGCGCCAGCAGCTTGGGGACAGCGAACACCGGGGAGCTGTTTTTT; CDR3: CASSLGTANTGELFF